Sequencing of this T cell receptor (beta chain) was carried out in a study of regulatory T cells in long-lasting Graves disease. The CDR3 is made up of 15 amino acids. Trimming took 2 bases from V and 4 from J; bases not matched to a gene: 3. Per germline, CDR1 SEHNR and CDR2 FQNEAQ (reference sequence). Assembly of TCR beta libraries relied on iRepertoire HTBI primers together with Arm-PCR of CDR3 regions. TCRdb redid the calling of the multiplex PCR reads with MiXCR, one entry per CDR3 protein. The sample has about 440,000 distinct CDR3 sequences; 15% are singletons. Study-wide findings and caveats: Persistent disease was associated with favored TRBV28 usage and with favored use of TRBJ1-2 and TRBJ2-5. Accuracy may have been reduced by the small sample size.

Noted time point: newly diagnosed GD, antithyroid drugs for less than 3 months. From RNA extracted from PBMCs, the TCR library was made. This clonotype was detected many times. The antigen is undetermined. These records were also assigned to another study, of T cells in Graves' hyperthyroidism and ophthalmopathy. That work contributes: Thyroid ultrasound, orbital computed tomography, clinical symptoms, and serum thyroxine and TRAb underpinned diagnoses. HTBI primers were the set used in a first-round RT-PCR of the TCR CDR3.

V is TRBV7-9 and J is TRBJ2-2; 8 bases fit TRBD2. The source was peripheral blood mononuclear cells (PBMCs), collected at new diagnosis, from a patient treated with antithyroid drugs. The receptor's source is a woman in her 30s with Graves disease. CDR3 sequence: CASSLPAGVTGELFF. CDR3 nucleotide sequence: TGTGCCAGCAGCTTACCAGCGGGAGTCACCGGGGAGCTGTTTTTT.